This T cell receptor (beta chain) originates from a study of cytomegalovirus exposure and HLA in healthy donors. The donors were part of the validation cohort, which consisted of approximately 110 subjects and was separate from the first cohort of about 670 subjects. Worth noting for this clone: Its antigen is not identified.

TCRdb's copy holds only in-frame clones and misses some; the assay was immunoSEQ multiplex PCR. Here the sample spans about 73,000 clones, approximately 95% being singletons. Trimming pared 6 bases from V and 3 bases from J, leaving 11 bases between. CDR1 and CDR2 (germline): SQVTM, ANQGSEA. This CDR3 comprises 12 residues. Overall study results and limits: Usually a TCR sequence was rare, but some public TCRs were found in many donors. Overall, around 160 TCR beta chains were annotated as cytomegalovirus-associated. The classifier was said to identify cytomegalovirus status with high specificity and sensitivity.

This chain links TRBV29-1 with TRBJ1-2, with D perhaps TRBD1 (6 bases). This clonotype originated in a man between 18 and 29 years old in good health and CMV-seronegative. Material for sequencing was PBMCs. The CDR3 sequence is CSVGQSDYGYTF. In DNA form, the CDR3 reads TGCAGCGTCGGACAGTCGGACTATGGCTACACCTTC.